Below, 11 T cell receptor beta chains from the same sample are listed, as sequenced in a study of blood T cell repertoires in COVID-19. Here immunoSEQ multiplex PCR was the method, and the copy in TCRdb shows in-frame clones only, minus some. The sample has about 350,000 clones, approximately 86% seen once. Sequencing was done on a sample of peripheral blood. These receptors originate from a man aged 30 to 39 with COVID-19, enrolled during active disease.

The rearrangement links TRBV4-1 to TRBJ1-4, with D possibly TRBD1 on 5 matching bases. CDR1 and CDR2 from the germline V gene are MGHRA and YSYEKL. CDR3 length equals 18 residues. The germline V and J ends were trimmed by 1 base and 1 base, with 16 bases remaining between them. CDR3 DNA: TGCGCCAGCAGCCAAGGGGTCAGGGAGGGAAGAACTAATGAAAAACTGTTTTTT. The encoded protein is CASSQGVREGRTNEKLFF.

This chain uses TRBV19 with TRBJ1-4; tentative D call: TRBD1 (5 bases). The CDR3 has 14 residues. Germline assignment: CDR1 LNHDA and CDR2 SQIVND (reference sequence). V was shortened by 7 bases and J by 5 bases, with 14 bases between the two germline ends. The CDR3 region is CASNGRGQNEKLFF. CDR3 coding DNA: TGTGCCAGTAACGGAAGGGGCCAAAATGAAAAACTGTTTTTT. Full variable domain (rest looked up from reference TRBV19 and TRBJ1-4): DGGITQSPKYLFRKEGQNVTLSCEQNLNHDAMYWYRQDPGQGLRLIYYSQIVNDFQKGDIAEGYSVSREKKESFPLTVTSAQKNPTAFYLCASNGRGQNEKLFFGSGTQLSVL.

This chain connects TRBV5-4 to TRBJ2-7; D remains unclear. CDR3 length: 12 residues. Germline CDR1 and CDR2: SGHNT and YYREEE (reference sequence). V was clipped by 2 bases and J by 6 bases, with 9 bases between them. CDR3 loop: CASSFSPGEQYF. In nucleotides, the CDR3 is TGTGCCAGCAGCTTTTCCCCCGGCGAGCAGTACTTC.

The CDR3 reads CASSYPRVGPYNEQFF. DNA of the CDR3: TGTGCCAGCAGTTACCCCAGGGTTGGGCCCTACAATGAGCAGTTCTTC. The rearrangement joins TRBV6-2 or TRBV6-3 to TRBJ2-1; D is perhaps TRBD1 (5 bases). The CDR3 spans 16 residues. Trimming removed 2 bases from V and 2 bases from J, with 13 bases in between. Germline CDR1 is MNHEY and CDR2 is SVGEGT.

This chain joins TRBV24-1 and TRBJ1-4; no clear D gene. This CDR3 has 12 amino acids. Germline assignment: CDR1 KGHDR and CDR2 SFDVKD. V shed 6 bases and J shed 8 bases, with 9 bases lying between them. The CDR3 nucleotides are TGTGCCACCAGTCCATTGTTCGAAAAACTGTTTTTT. Translated: CATSPLFEKLFF.

V and J are TRBV29-1 and TRBJ1-2; 9 nucleotides align to TRBD1. After removal of 6 bases from V and 8 bases from J, the junction contained 13 bases not matched to a gene. There are 14 residues in the CDR3. CDR1 is SQVTM and CDR2 is ANQGSEA in the germline V gene. Here the CDR3 reads CSVHLPDRGNGYTF. Written as DNA, the CDR3 is TGCAGCGTCCATCTACCCGACAGGGGGAACGGCTACACCTTC.

Concerning this clone itself: Other nucleotide sequences from this sample produce the same CDR3. The V gene is TRBV9, the J gene TRBJ1-2; D remains ambiguous. The CDR3 consists of 14 residues. CDR1 and CDR2 (germline): SGDLS, YYNGEE. The V gene lost 0 bases and the J gene lost 2 bases, with 8 bases spanning the gap. This chain's CDR3 is CASSVGGGNYGYTF. The CDR3 DNA sequence: TGTGCCAGCAGCGTAGGCGGAGGGAACTATGGCTACACCTTC.

The chain links TRBV7-2 to TRBJ2-6, with 7 bases identical to TRBD1. Per the germline V gene, CDR1 is SGHTA and CDR2 is FQGNSA. V dropped 5 bases and J dropped 4; count of bases not matched to a gene: 11. This CDR3 is 17 amino acids long. The CDR3 here is CASSLTGNPLGANVLTF. Written as DNA, the CDR3 is TGTGCCAGCAGCCTGACAGGGAATCCCCTCGGGGCCAACGTCCTGACTTTC.

The CDR3 sequence: CASSFDRGWQPQHF. CDR3 sequence (DNA): TGTGCCAGCAGTTTCGACAGGGGGTGGCAGCCCCAGCATTTT. The chain carries TRBV6-5 and TRBJ1-5; 9 nucleotides align to TRBD1. J was trimmed by 7 bases and V by 4 bases; bases with no gene match: 5. The CDR3 totals 14 residues. Per germline, CDR1 MNHEY and CDR2 SVGAGI.

The chain has TRBV4-2 and TRBJ2-1, with D possibly TRBD2 on 5 matching bases. The CDR3 runs 18 residues. The germline CDR1 and CDR2 sequences are LGHNA and YNFKEQ. V gave up 0 bases and J gave up 7 bases, with 22 bases separating them. The DNA of the CDR3 is TGTGCCAGCAGCCAAGAAGGAGTGAGAATAGGACTTCGAAATGAGCAGTTCTTC. It specifies CASSQEGVRIGLRNEQFF.

The chain is built from TRBV29-1 and TRBJ2-7; 7 nucleotides agree with TRBD1. The ends lost 6 bases at V and 2 bases at J; junction bases unmatched: 13. The germline gives CDR1 SQVTM, CDR2 ANQGSEA. The CDR3 totals 15 residues. CDR3: CSVLGDSPAPYEQYF. The CDR3 coding sequence is TGCAGCGTCCTAGGGGACAGCCCGGCCCCCTACGAGCAGTACTTC.